This T cell receptor beta chain was captured by sequencing in a study of cytomegalovirus exposure and HLA in healthy donors. Broader study findings: For cytomegalovirus status, the classifier reportedly gave diagnoses with high specificity and sensitivity. Cytomegalovirus association was assigned to around 150 TCR beta chains. CMV antigen specificity was confirmed in vitro for three CMV-associated chains.

Repertoires were generated with immunoSEQ multiplex PCR, while TCRdb's copy carries only in-frame clones and drops some. Here the sample spans about 330,000 clones, around 87% being singletons. A remark on this clone: Its antigen is not known.

The donors were members of the validation cohort comprising approximately 110 subjects, separate from the roughly 680-subject first cohort. J was trimmed by 4 bases and V by 2 bases; bases with no gene match: 6. This CDR3 has 16 residues. Per the germline V gene, CDR1 is SGHTA and CDR2 is FQGTGA. V usage is TRBV7-3 and J usage is TRBJ2-7, with TRBD2 identical over 12 bases. The material sequenced was PBMCs. The TCR was taken from a woman aged 25 to 45 in good health and CMV-seropositive. This CDR3 is CASSLFSTSGGYEQYF. CDR3 sequence (DNA): TGTGCCAGCAGCTTATTCTCGACTAGCGGGGGATACGAGCAGTACTTC. The full variable domain, its missing parts supplied by reference TRBV7-3 and TRBJ2-7, is GAGVSQTPSNKVTEKGKYVELRCDPISGHTALYWYRQSLGQGPEFLIYFQGTGAADDSGLPNDRFFAVRPEGSVSTLKIQRTERGDSAVYLCASSLFSTSGGYEQYFGPGTRLTVT.